These 6 T cell receptor beta chains were sequenced from one sample in a study of shared clonotypes between healthy human individuals. The repertoire was sequenced with immunoSEQ multiplex PCR; TCRdb's copy has only in-frame clones and lacks some. Among 550,000 to 700,000 clones, less than 80% were seen once, and the ten largest hold roughly 2%. The sample comprised memory CD4+ T cells sorted from blood. Indicated subset: CD45RA-negative fraction. The receptors stem from a woman aged 25 to 45 in good health.

This clone was observed a handful of times. The chain carries TRBV7-8 and TRBJ2-3, with D maybe TRBD1 (6 bases). Germline-derived CDR1 and CDR2 are SGHVS and FQNEAQ. The V end lost 1 base, the J end lost 9 bases, and 11 bases lay between the germline ends. The CDR3 loop spans 13 amino acids. CDR3 DNA sequence: TGTGCCAGCAGCTTAGGACAGGACGCAACGCAGTATTTT. Its translation: CASSLGQDATQYF.

The genes are TRBV21-1 and TRBJ2-5; no check of the table's D call, TRBD2, against the DNA was made. TRBV21-1 is a pseudogene locus. This CDR3 is built from 16 residues. The CDR3 here is CASSKARGDGQETQYF. CDR3 nucleotide sequence: TGTGCCAGCAGCAAAGCGCGCGGGGATGGGCAAGAGACCCAGTACTTC.

The chain employs TRBV19 and TRBJ2-2; possibly TRBD2 for D (6 bases). This CDR3 has 14 residues. CDR1 is LNHDA, CDR2 SQIVND, per germline (reference sequence). V was cut by 7 bases and J by 4 bases, with 13 bases left in between. This chain's CDR3 is CASNGGTRTGELFF. The CDR3 bases are TGTGCCAGTAATGGCGGGACGCGCACCGGGGAGCTGTTTTTT.

The chain is built from TRBV1 and TRBJ2-7; the table's D call, TRBD1, was not checked against the DNA. TRBV1 is termed a pseudogene. This CDR3 has 16 amino acids. The CDR3 loop reads CTSSLPWTGKVYEQYF. The CDR3 region has the DNA TGCACCAGCAGCCTCCCTTGGACAGGGAAGGTGTACGAGCAGTACTTC.

This chain links TRBV2 with TRBJ1-2, with D possibly TRBD1 on 6 matching bases. The germline gives CDR1 SNHLY, CDR2 FYNNEI. Trimming removed 5 bases at V and 4 bases at J, with 20 bases between. This CDR3 region has 16 residues. The CDR3 loop reads CASSPNHGQIGYGYTF. The CDR3 coding sequence is TGTGCCAGCAGTCCTAACCACGGACAGATCGGCTATGGCTACACCTTC.

The gene calls are TRBV2 and TRBJ2-1; 11 nucleotides line up with TRBD2. The CDR3 has 15 amino acids. Germline trimming cut 3 bases from V and 9 bases from J; bases unmatched to any gene: 7. Germline assignment: CDR1 SNHLY and CDR2 FYNNEI. In nucleotides, the CDR3 is TGTGCCAGCAGTGATCTAGCGGGAGGTTTTGCTGAGCAGTTCTTC. Protein sequence: CASSDLAGGFAEQFF.